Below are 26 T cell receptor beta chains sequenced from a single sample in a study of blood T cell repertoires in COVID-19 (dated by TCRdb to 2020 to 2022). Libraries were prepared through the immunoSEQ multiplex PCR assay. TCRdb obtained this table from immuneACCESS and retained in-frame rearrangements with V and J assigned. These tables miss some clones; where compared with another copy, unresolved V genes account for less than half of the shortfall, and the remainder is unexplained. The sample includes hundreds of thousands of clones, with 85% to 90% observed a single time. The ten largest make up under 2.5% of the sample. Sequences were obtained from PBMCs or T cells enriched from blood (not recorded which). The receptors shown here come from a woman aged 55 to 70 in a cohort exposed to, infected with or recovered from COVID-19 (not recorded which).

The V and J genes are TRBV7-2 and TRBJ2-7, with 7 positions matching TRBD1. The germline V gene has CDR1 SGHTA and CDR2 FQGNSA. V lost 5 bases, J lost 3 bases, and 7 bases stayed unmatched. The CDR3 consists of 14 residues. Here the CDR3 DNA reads TGTGCCAGCAGCCAGACAGGGATTAACTACGAGCAGTACTTC. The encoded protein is CASSQTGINYEQYF.

Written as DNA, the CDR3 is TGTGCCAGCAGCTTATTACTAGCGGGAGTCACAAAAGAGGATACGCAGTATTTT. Encoded protein: CASSLLLAGVTKEDTQYF. The chain has TRBV13 and TRBJ2-3, with 11 bases matching TRBD2. With V trimmed by 2 bases and J by 6 bases, 13 bases remained unmatched. CDR3 length equals 18 residues. Germline loops: CDR1 PRHDT, CDR2 FYEKMQ (reference sequence).

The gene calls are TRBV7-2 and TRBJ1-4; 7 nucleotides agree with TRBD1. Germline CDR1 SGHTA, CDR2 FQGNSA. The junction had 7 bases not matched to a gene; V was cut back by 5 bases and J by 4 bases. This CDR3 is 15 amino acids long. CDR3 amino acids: CASSPRQGLNEKLFF. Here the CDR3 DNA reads TGTGCCAGCAGCCCGAGACAGGGCCTTAATGAAAAACTGTTTTTT. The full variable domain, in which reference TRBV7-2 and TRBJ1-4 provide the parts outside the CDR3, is GAGVSQSPSNKVTEKGKDVELRCDPISGHTALYWYRQSLGQGLEFLIYFQGNSAPDKSGLPSDRFSAERTGGSVSTLTIQRTQQEDSAVYLCASSPRQGLNEKLFFGSGTQLSVL.

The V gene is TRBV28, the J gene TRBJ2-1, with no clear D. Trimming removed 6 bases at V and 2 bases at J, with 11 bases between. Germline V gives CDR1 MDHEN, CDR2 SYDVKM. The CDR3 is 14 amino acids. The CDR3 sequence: CASRAEKTYNEQFF. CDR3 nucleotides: TGTGCCAGCAGGGCAGAAAAGACCTACAATGAGCAGTTCTTC.

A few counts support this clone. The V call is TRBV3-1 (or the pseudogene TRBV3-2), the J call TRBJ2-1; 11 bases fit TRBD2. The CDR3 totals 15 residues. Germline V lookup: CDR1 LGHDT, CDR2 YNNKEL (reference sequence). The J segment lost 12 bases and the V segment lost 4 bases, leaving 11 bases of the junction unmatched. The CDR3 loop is CASSPGTSGGRGQFF. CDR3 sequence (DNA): TGTGCCAGCAGCCCCGGGACTAGCGGAGGGAGAGGGCAGTTCTTC.

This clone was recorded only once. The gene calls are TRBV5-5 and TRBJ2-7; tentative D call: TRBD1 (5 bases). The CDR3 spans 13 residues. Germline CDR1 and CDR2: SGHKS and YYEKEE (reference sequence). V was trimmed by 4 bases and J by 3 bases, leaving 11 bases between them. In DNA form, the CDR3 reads TGTGCCAGCAGCCCCCAGGGTGACTACGAGCAGTACTTC. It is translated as CASSPQGDYEQYF.

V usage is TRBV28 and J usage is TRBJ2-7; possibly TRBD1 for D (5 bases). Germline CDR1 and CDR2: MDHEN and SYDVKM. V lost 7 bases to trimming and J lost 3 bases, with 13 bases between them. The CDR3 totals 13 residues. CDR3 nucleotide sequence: TGTGCCAGCAATACCCAGGGCTACTACGAGCAGTACTTC. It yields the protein CASNTQGYYEQYF.

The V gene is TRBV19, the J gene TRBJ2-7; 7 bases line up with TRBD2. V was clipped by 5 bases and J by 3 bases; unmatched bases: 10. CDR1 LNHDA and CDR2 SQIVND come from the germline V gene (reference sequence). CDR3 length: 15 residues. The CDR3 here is CASSPSSGGSYEQYF. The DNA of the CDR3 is TGTGCCAGTAGTCCGTCCTCTGGCGGGAGCTACGAGCAGTACTTC.

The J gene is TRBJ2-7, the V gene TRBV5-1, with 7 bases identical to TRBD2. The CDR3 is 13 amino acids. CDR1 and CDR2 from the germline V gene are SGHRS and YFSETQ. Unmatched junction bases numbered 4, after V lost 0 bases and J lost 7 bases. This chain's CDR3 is CASSLALGGEQYF. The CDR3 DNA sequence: TGCGCCAGCAGCTTGGCGCTGGGAGGGGAGCAGTACTTC.

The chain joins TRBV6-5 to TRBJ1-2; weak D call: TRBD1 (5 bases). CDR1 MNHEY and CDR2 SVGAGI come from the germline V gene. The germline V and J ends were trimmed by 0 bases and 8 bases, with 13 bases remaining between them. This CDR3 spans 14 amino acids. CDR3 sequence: CASSYSRRGAGYTF. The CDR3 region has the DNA TGTGCCAGCAGTTACTCGAGGAGGGGCGCGGGCTACACCTTC.

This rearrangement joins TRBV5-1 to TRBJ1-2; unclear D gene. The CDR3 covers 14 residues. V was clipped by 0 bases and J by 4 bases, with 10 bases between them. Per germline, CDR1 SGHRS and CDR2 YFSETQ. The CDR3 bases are TGCGCCAGCAGCTTGGGGGGAGCAAGCTATGGCTACACCTTC. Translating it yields CASSLGGASYGYTF.

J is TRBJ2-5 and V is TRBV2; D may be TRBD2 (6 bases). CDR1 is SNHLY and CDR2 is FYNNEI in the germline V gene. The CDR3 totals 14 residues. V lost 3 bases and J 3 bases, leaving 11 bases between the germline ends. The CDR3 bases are TGTGCCAGCAGTGATCCTGGGGGGAAAGAGACCCAGTACTTC. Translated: CASSDPGGKETQYF.

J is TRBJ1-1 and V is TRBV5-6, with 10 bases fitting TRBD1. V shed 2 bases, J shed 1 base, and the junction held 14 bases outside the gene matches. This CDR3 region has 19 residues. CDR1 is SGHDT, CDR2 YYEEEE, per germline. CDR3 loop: CASSFYTGTGVSANTEAFF. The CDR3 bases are TGTGCCAGCAGCTTTTACACCGGGACAGGGGTATCGGCGAACACTGAAGCTTTCTTT.

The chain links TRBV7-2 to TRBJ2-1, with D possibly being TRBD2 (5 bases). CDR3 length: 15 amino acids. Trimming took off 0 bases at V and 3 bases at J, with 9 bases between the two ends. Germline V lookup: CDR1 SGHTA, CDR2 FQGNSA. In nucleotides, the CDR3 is TGTGCCAGCAGCTTAGCGGGAGTGCACTACAATGAGCAGTTCTTC. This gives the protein CASSLAGVHYNEQFF.

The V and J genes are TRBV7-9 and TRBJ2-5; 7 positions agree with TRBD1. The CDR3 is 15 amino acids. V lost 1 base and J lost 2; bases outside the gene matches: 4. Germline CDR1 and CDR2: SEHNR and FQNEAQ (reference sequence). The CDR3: CASSLGDRVQETQYF. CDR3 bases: TGTGCCAGCAGCTTAGGTGACAGGGTACAAGAGACCCAGTACTTC.

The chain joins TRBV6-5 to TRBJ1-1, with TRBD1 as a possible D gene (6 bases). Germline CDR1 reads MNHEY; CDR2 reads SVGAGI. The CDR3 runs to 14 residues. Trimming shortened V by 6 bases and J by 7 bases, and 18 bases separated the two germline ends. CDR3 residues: CASRAVGDTGEAFF. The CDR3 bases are TGTGCCAGCAGAGCAGTGGGGGACACCGGTGAAGCTTTCTTT.

The CDR3 DNA is TGTGCCCTAGTTCAAAAGAAGGCGGTATTACAAGAGACCCAGTACTTC. Protein: CALVQKKAVLQETQYF. The rearrangement joins TRBV30 to TRBJ2-5; D is uncertain. The CDR3 spans 16 residues. The germline gives CDR1 GTSNPN, CDR2 SVGIG (reference sequence). Trimming cost V 8 bases and J 2 bases, with 24 bases left between them.

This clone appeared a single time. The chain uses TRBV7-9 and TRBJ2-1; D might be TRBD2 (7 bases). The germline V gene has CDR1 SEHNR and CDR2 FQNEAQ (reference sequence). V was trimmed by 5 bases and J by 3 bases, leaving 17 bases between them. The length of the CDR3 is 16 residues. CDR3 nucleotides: TGTGCCAGCAGCACCCCTAGGGGGGGGATCTACAATGAGCAGTTCTTC. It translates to CASSTPRGGIYNEQFF.

The CDR3 spells CASSPGDSPYEQYF. In DNA form, the CDR3 reads TGTGCCAGCAGTCCGGGGGACAGCCCTTACGAGCAGTACTTC. The gene calls are TRBV28 and TRBJ2-7, with D possibly being TRBD1 (7 bases). The germline V gene encodes CDR1 MDHEN and CDR2 SYDVKM. V dropped 5 bases and J dropped 4 bases, with 15 bases sitting between them. The CDR3 totals 14 residues. The whole variable domain, remainder taken from reference TRBV28 and TRBJ2-7, is DVKVTQSSRYLVKRTGEKVFLECVQDMDHENMFWYRQDPGLGLRLIYFSYDVKMKEKGDIPEGYSVSREKKERFSLILESASTNQTSMYLCASSPGDSPYEQYFGPGTRLTVT.

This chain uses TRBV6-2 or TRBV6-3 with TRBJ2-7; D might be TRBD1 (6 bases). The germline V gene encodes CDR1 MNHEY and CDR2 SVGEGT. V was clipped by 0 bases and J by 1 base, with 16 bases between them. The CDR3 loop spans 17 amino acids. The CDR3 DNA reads TGTGCCAGCAGTTACTCTCATCTACAGGGAAGGTCCTACGAGCAGTACTTC. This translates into CASSYSHLQGRSYEQYF.

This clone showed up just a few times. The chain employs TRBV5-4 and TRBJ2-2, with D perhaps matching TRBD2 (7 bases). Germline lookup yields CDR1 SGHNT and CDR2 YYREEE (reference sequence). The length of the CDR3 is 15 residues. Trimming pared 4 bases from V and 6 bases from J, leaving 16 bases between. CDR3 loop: CASSPRAGAPGELFF. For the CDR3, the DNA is TGTGCCAGCAGCCCCCGGGCGGGGGCGCCCGGGGAGCTGTTTTTT.

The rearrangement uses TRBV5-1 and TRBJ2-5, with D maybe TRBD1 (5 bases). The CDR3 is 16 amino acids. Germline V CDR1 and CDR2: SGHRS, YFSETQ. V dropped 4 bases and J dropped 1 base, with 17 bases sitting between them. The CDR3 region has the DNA TGCGCCAGCAGCCGGATCGGGTCAGGGCTCCAAGAGACCCAGTACTTC. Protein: CASSRIGSGLQETQYF.

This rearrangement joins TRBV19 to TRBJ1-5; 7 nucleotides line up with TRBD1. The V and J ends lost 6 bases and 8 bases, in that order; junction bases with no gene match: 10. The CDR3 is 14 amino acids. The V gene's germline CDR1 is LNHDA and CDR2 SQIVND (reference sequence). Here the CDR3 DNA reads TGTGCCAGTAGCACTCGACAGGGCGTTAAGCCCCAGCATTTT. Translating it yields CASSTRQGVKPQHF.

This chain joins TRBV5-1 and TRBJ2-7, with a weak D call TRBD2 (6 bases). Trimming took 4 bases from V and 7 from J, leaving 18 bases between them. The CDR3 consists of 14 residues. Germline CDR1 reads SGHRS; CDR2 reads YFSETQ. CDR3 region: CASSRLGTPGEQYF. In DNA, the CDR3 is TGCGCCAGCAGCCGCCTCGGGACTCCTGGGGAGCAGTACTTC. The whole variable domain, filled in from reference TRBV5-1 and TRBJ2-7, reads KAGVTQTPRYLIKTRGQQVTLSCSPISGHRSVSWYQQTPGQGLQFLFEYFSETQRNKGNFPGRFSGRQFSNSRSEMNVSTLELGDSALYLCASSRLGTPGEQYFGPGTRLTVT.

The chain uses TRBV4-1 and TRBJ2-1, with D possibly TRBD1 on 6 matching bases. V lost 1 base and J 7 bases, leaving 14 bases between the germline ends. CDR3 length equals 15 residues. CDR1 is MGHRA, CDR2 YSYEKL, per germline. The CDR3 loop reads CASSQGQGSQNEQFF. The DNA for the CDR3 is TGCGCCAGCAGCCAAGGGCAGGGGAGTCAGAATGAGCAGTTCTTC.

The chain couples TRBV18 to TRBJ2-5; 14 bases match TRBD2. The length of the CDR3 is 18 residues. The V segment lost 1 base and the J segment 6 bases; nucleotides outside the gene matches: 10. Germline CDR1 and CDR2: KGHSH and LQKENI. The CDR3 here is CASSPLETSGRGPKTQYF. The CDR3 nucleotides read TGTGCCAGCTCACCACTGGAGACTAGCGGGAGGGGCCCAAAGACCCAGTACTTC.